The clone carrying this T cell receptor beta chain occurred once. The assay was immunoSEQ multiplex PCR, and TCRdb's table has in-frame clones only and misses some. The table shows fewer than 200,000 clones, with around 94% occurring only once. This specimen belongs to a study of control samples from healthy donors and cancer patients. Germline assignment: CDR1 MNHEY and CDR2 SVGAGI. Trimming took 6 bases from V and 3 from J; bases not matched to a gene: 4. This CDR3 comprises 13 residues. This rearrangement joins TRBV6-5 to TRBJ2-5; 7 bases are shared with TRBD1. The sequence derives from a man aged 55 to 69 with colorectal cancer. The source material was PBMCs. The CDR3 DNA follows: TGTGCCAGCAGCCAGACAGGGAAAGAGACCCAGTACTTC. It codes for CASSQTGKETQYF.